This T cell receptor (beta chain) emerged from a study of blood T cell repertoires in COVID-19. As for the study in general: Donors in the United States, Italy and Spain gave samples during acute or convalescent COVID-19. Sample material is recorded as cDNA or gDNA derived from T cells, B-cell-depleted T cells, or PBMCs.

V trimming: 6 bases; J trimming: 3 bases; junction bases outside the gene matches: 6. In germline, CDR1 is MDHEN, CDR2 SYDVKM. This CDR3 comprises 15 residues. As originally analysed: Amplification from reference gene primers served as the basis for estimated nucleated cell counts. Sequencing used immunoSEQ multiplex PCR; TCRdb keeps in-frame clones, though not all of them. V and J calls and clone size are given by that table; D and trimming were obtained from the DNA. Of about 49,000 clones in the sample, around 87% are singletons; the top ten hold over 4.5%. The chain joins TRBV28 to TRBJ2-1; 9 positions agree with TRBD2. The sequencing input was peripheral blood. The sequence came from a middle-aged man with active COVID-19. In nucleotides, the CDR3 is TGTGCCAGCAGCCCCCAGACTAGCGGCTACAATGAGCAGTTCTTC. It yields the protein CASSPQTSGYNEQFF.